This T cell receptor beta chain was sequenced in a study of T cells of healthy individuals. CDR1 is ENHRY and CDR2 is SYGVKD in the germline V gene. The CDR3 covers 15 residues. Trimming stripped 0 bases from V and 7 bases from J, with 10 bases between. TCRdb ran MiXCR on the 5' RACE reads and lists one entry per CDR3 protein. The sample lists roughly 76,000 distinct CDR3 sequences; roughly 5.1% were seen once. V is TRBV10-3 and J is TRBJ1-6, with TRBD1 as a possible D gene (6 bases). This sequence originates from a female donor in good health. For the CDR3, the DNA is TGTGCCATCAGTGAGTCTGGGGGCTCGAATTCACCCCTCCACTTT. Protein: CAISESGGSNSPLHF.